These 23 T cell receptor beta chains originate from one sample sequenced in a study of cytomegalovirus exposure and HLA in healthy donors. The PCR contained 60 Vbeta and 13 Jbeta primers. Generated by immunoSEQ multiplex PCR, the TCRdb table keeps only in-frame clones and is missing some. The profile shows some 130,000 clones, approximately 80% of them singletons. Sequenced material: PBMCs. Receptor source: a female donor in good health and CMV-seronegative.

The chain is built from TRBV18 and TRBJ2-7; the D gene is possibly TRBD1 (6 bases). The CDR3 covers 17 residues. Germline assignment: CDR1 KGHSH and CDR2 LQKENI. V lost 2 bases and J 2 bases, leaving 19 bases between the germline ends. The CDR3 DNA follows: TGTGCCAGCTCACCAACGGTCAGGACAGACCTCGCCTACGAGCAGTACTTC. It codes for CASSPTVRTDLAYEQYF.

J is TRBJ2-1 and V is TRBV15; TRBD1 aligns across 8 bases. V gave up 0 bases and J gave up 5 bases; unmatched junction bases: 3. CDR3 size: 15 residues. Germline V lookup: CDR1 LNHNV, CDR2 YYDKDF (reference sequence). As DNA, the CDR3 is TGTGCCACCAGCAGAGAGGACAGGGTCGACAATGAGCAGTTCTTC. Translated, it gives CATSREDRVDNEQFF.

The V call is TRBV4-1, the J call TRBJ2-3; 8 positions agree with TRBD2. The V gene's germline CDR1 is MGHRA and CDR2 YSYEKL. V lost 1 base and J lost 1; bases outside the gene matches: 7. The length of the CDR3 is 17 residues. The CDR3 protein is CASSQGGAGGGTDTQYF. CDR3 nucleotide sequence: TGCGCCAGCAGCCAAGGGGGGGCGGGAGGAGGCACAGATACGCAGTATTTT.

The chain has TRBV6-5 and TRBJ2-1; possibly TRBD2 for D (6 bases). The germline V gene encodes CDR1 MNHEY and CDR2 SVGAGI. Trimming took off 2 bases at V and 5 bases at J, with 16 bases between the two ends. CDR3 length: 16 residues. CDR3 sequence: CASSYGRTRGNNEQFF. The CDR3 DNA is TGTGCCAGCAGTTACGGACGGACTCGGGGGAACAATGAGCAGTTCTTC.

The chain employs TRBV30 and TRBJ1-2, with TRBD1 matching 7 bases. The germline V gene encodes CDR1 GTSNPN and CDR2 SVGIG (reference sequence). The length of the CDR3 is 12 residues. The V and J ends lost 5 bases and 8 bases, in that order; junction bases with no gene match: 8. CDR3 region: CAWGQVEGGYTF. CDR3 DNA sequence: TGTGCCTGGGGACAGGTGGAGGGGGGCTACACCTTC.

The chain is built from TRBV2 and TRBJ2-5; a weak D match, TRBD2 (5 bases). The CDR3 extends over 14 amino acids. V dropped 7 bases and J dropped 4 bases, with 16 bases sitting between them. CDR1 SNHLY and CDR2 FYNNEI come from the germline V gene. CDR3 protein: CASKRGQAGETQYF. The DNA of the CDR3 is TGTGCCAGCAAAAGAGGGCAAGCAGGAGAGACCCAGTACTTC.

The chain recombines TRBV27 with TRBJ2-2; 9 bases fit TRBD1. The V and J ends lost 5 bases and 6 bases, in that order; junction bases with no gene match: 16. Per the germline V gene, CDR1 is MNHEY and CDR2 is SMNVEV (reference sequence). This CDR3 comprises 18 residues. The CDR3 DNA sequence: TGTGCCAGCAGTCCCTGGACAGGGGAGGGTAGGGCTCCCGGGGAGCTGTTTTTT. It specifies CASSPWTGEGRAPGELFF.

The V gene is TRBV7-2, the J gene TRBJ2-2, with a possible D match to TRBD1 (5 bases). CDR3 length: 16 residues. Trimming took off 6 bases at V and 1 base at J, with 15 bases between the two ends. Germline loops: CDR1 SGHTA, CDR2 FQGNSA. CDR3 DNA: TGTGCCAGCAGTTCTGGGGCCTGGATGAACACCGGGGAGCTGTTTTTT. This gives the protein CASSSGAWMNTGELFF.

The chain uses TRBV28 and TRBJ1-5; D may be TRBD1 (5 bases). Germline lookup yields CDR1 MDHEN and CDR2 SYDVKM. Trimming shortened V by 3 bases and J by 6 bases, and 9 bases separated the two germline ends. This CDR3 spans 13 amino acids. DNA of the CDR3: TGTGCCAGCAGTTTCCAGACAGTTCAGCCCCAGCATTTT. Residues: CASSFQTVQPQHF.

V gene TRBV29-1 combines with J gene TRBJ2-2, with 9 positions matching TRBD2. Trimming removed 6 bases from V and 1 base from J; junction bases left unmatched: 9. CDR1 is SQVTM and CDR2 is ANQGSEA in the germline V gene. This CDR3 contains 16 residues. The CDR3 is CSVEPLTSGNTGELFF. CDR3 in DNA: TGCAGCGTCGAACCCCTGACTAGCGGGAACACCGGGGAGCTGTTTTTT.

This sequence joins TRBV28 and TRBJ2-1; D possibly corresponds to TRBD2 (5 bases). The CDR3 extends over 18 amino acids. From germline, CDR1 is MDHEN and CDR2 SYDVKM. V lost 6 bases, J lost 4 bases, and 25 bases lay in between. DNA for the CDR3: TGTGCCAGCAGCCCCTTGGTGGGGAGAGTACGTCAATACAATGAGCAGTTCTTC. Translating it yields CASSPLVGRVRQYNEQFF. Full variable domain (missing parts from reference TRBV28 and TRBJ2-1): DVKVTQSSRYLVKRTGEKVFLECVQDMDHENMFWYRQDPGLGLRLIYFSYDVKMKEKGDIPEGYSVSREKKERFSLILESASTNQTSMYLCASSPLVGRVRQYNEQFFGPGTRLTVL.

This chain connects TRBV11-2 to TRBJ2-5, with TRBD2 matching over 9 bases. Germline loops: CDR1 SGHAT, CDR2 FQNNGV. CDR3 length: 19 residues. Trimming took 5 bases from V and 0 from J; bases not matched to a gene: 16. The CDR3 is CASSPESTSGLGYQETQYF. DNA of the CDR3: TGTGCCAGCAGCCCGGAAAGCACTAGCGGGTTGGGGTACCAAGAGACCCAGTACTTC.

Points on this clone: This sample also contains other DNA sequences that code for the same CDR3. The CDR3 sequence is CASRVGGSYEQYF. The CDR3 nucleotides read TGTGCCAGCAGGGTCGGGGGCTCCTACGAGCAGTACTTC. The chain carries TRBV28 and TRBJ2-7; D may be TRBD2 (6 bases). The CDR3 is 13 amino acids. The V end was cut by 6 bases, the J end by 0 bases, with 9 bases between. CDR1 and CDR2 from the germline V gene are MDHEN and SYDVKM.

The chain couples TRBV6-1 to TRBJ1-3; TRBD1 might be the D (6 bases). CDR3 length: 15 amino acids. Germline V lookup: CDR1 MNHNS, CDR2 SASEGT. V lost 8 bases and J 4 bases, leaving 18 bases between the germline ends. The CDR3 nucleotides read TGTGCCAGCTCCCCAGGCGGGGGCAGAGGAAACACCATATATTTT. It yields the protein CASSPGGGRGNTIYF.

The chain couples TRBV28 to TRBJ2-1, with D possibly TRBD2 on 5 matching bases. Germline V gene data show CDR1 as MDHEN and CDR2 as SYDVKM. CDR3 length: 15 amino acids. V lost 5 bases and J lost 7, with 18 bases in between. Here the CDR3 DNA reads TGTGCCAGCAGTGCCCCCGGGTCTAGGAGGAATGAGCAGTTCTTC. The encoded protein is CASSAPGSRRNEQFF.

A note on this clone: The limits of the CDR3 on the DNA are not certain, so only TCRdb's listed CDR3 is given. The rearrangement links TRBV12-5 to TRBJ2-1; the table calls TRBD1, which could not be checked here. A total of 16 residues make up the CDR3, ends included. Germline CDR1 is LGHNT and CDR2 is FRNRAP. CDR3 in amino acids: CASARIWATGTGGGFF.

J is TRBJ2-5 and V is TRBV10-1; the match to TRBD2 covers 8 bases. The length of the CDR3 is 15 residues. Germline V gives CDR1 WNHNN, CDR2 SYGVQD (reference sequence). V shed 3 bases and J 1 base; nucleotides not matched to a gene: 4. CDR3 in DNA: TGCGCCAGCAGTGAATCGGGGACTAGCCAAGAGACCCAGTACTTC. Its translation: CASSESGTSQETQYF.

The rearrangement uses TRBV6-1 and TRBJ2-5; D may be TRBD2 (5 bases). The germline V gene encodes CDR1 MNHNS and CDR2 SASEGT. There are 15 residues in the CDR3. Trimming stripped 0 bases from V and 2 bases from J, with 10 bases between. This CDR3 is CASSEARAGQETQYF. The CDR3 coding sequence is TGTGCCAGCAGTGAAGCGAGGGCCGGACAAGAGACCCAGTACTTC.

The chain is built from TRBV28 and TRBJ2-2, with TRBD1 as a possible D gene (5 bases). In germline, CDR1 is MDHEN, CDR2 SYDVKM. With 6 bases removed from V and 5 bases from J, the gap between germline ends came to 10 bases. CDR3 size: 13 residues. The CDR3 here is CASRQDATGELFF. CDR3 coding DNA: TGTGCCAGCAGACAGGACGCGACCGGGGAGCTGTTTTTT.

This clone has a handful of counts. The chain combines TRBV27 with TRBJ1-6; the match to TRBD1 covers 8 bases. CDR1 and CDR2 (germline): MNHEY, SMNVEV (reference sequence). This CDR3 has 15 amino acids. V gave up 2 bases and J gave up 7 bases; unmatched junction bases: 4. The CDR3: CASSLSTGGNSPLHF. CDR3 bases: TGTGCCAGCAGTTTAAGTACAGGGGGGAATTCACCCCTCCACTTT.

CDR3 sequence (DNA): TGTGCCAGCGCTAGACAGGGGGCCCAAGAGACCCAGTACTTC. Encoded protein: CASARQGAQETQYF. The chain employs TRBV2 and TRBJ2-5; 10 bases map to TRBD1. Trimming took 8 bases from V and 1 from J; bases not matched to a gene: 4. The CDR3 runs 14 residues. Germline V gives CDR1 SNHLY, CDR2 FYNNEI.

The chain carries TRBV7-6 and TRBJ1-3; D is perhaps TRBD1 (6 bases). Germline loops: CDR1 SGHVS, CDR2 FNYEAQ. The CDR3 sequence is 16 residues long. Trimming removed 5 bases from V and 0 bases from J, with 14 bases in between. The CDR3 loop reads CASSVNAGVSGNTIYF. For the CDR3, the DNA is TGTGCCAGCAGCGTAAACGCAGGGGTCTCTGGAAACACCATATATTTT.

V is TRBV5-1 and J is TRBJ2-7; 9 nucleotides align to TRBD1. The CDR3 spans 14 residues. Germline V gives CDR1 SGHRS, CDR2 YFSETQ. The V segment lost 4 bases and the J segment 5 bases; nucleotides outside the gene matches: 7. As DNA, the CDR3 is TGCGCCAGCAGCCTCCGGGACAGGGAGGACGAGCAGTACTTC. This encodes CASSLRDREDEQYF.